This TCR beta chain was captured in a study of a mutant IDH1 vaccine in newly diagnosed glioma. The wider study: Patients got their first vaccination 4-6 weeks after radiotherapy alone, or with temozolomide cycles.

Clones were read by immunoSEQ multiplex PCR, and TCRdb kept only the in-frame ones, dropping some. The sample yields tens of thousands of clones, 80% to 90% seen once. The CDR3 contains 12 residues. The V gene's germline CDR1 is ENHRY and CDR2 SYGVKD. V was pared by 8 bases and J by 5 bases, with 9 bases between. As for time point: week 35, safety follow-up. Doses of 300 ug of mutant IDH1 20-mer peptide were given with topical imiquimod. Concerning this clone: Antigen specificity is unknown.

The rearrangement links TRBV10-3 to TRBJ2-2, with D possibly TRBD1 on 5 matching bases. The material sequenced was PBMCs, taken from a glioma patient whose treatment included an IDH1 peptide vaccine. This TCR was sampled from a man aged 35 to 55 with glioma. CDR3 DNA sequence: TGTGCCATCTGGGGCGGAACCGGGGAGCTGTTTTTT. Its translation is CAIWGGTGELFF.